Listed below are T cell receptor beta chains from one sample, sequenced in a study of CD8 T cells in Susac syndrome. TCRdb passed the immunoSEQ multiplex PCR reads through MiXCR, listing each CDR3 protein once. Among roughly 190,000 distinct CDR3 sequences listed, less than 95% were seen once. Sequenced input: CD4+ T cells from PBMCs. The source is a human donor in good health. CDR3s include the opening cysteine and the closing phenylalanine or tryptophan. A D gene is named only where the DNA matches it firmly. Size is stated for part of the rows, as once, few or many counts, or as a class when the clone is expanded.

d_gene | j_gene | v_gene | abundance | CDR3aa | CDR3nt
. | TRBJ2-7 | TRBV29-1 | . | CSVGGDTSYEQYF | TGCAGCGTTGGGGGGGACACCTCCTACGAGCAGTACTTC
TRBD2 | TRBJ2-7 | TRBV20-1 | . | CSASFASGTFEQYF | TGCAGTGCTAGTTTCGCTAGCGGGACTTTCGAGCAGTACTTC
TRBD2 | TRBJ2-1 | TRBV7-8 | . | CASSLGGWGLTNEQFF | TGTGCCAGCAGCTTAGGCGGTTGGGGACTAACCAATGAGCAGTTCTTC
TRBD2 | TRBJ2-7 | TRBV14 | . | CASSQEVAAGEVYEQYF | TGTGCCAGCAGCCAAGAGGTCGCAGCGGGGGAAGTCTACGAGCAGTACTTC
. | TRBJ2-7 | TRBV29-1 | . | CSVEVSYPNPTKQYF | TGCAGCGTTGAAGTGTCCTATCCTAATCCTACGAAGCAGTACTTC
TRBD1 | TRBJ2-5 | TRBV20-1 | once | CSAEGQGVQTQYF | TGCAGTGCCGAGGGACAGGGCGTCCAGACCCAGTACTTC
. | TRBJ2-5 | TRBV2 | . | CASSEGGTNQETQYF | TGTGCCAGCAGTGAAGGCGGCACAAACCAAGAGACCCAGTACTTC
. | TRBJ1-4 | TRBV7-9 | . | CASSEKGAANEKLFF | TGTGCCAGCAGCGAAAAGGGTGCGGCTAATGAAAAACTGTTTTTT
. | TRBJ2-1 | TRBV12-3/TRBV12-4 | . | CASRPTGQWGDEQFF | TGTGCCAGCAGGCCCACAGGGCAGTGGGGCGATGAGCAGTTCTTC
TRBD1 | TRBJ1-3 | TRBV30 | . | CAWGGQKKNTIYF | TGTGCCTGGGGGGGACAGAAGAAAAACACCATATATTTT
. | TRBJ2-5 | TRBV7-7 | once | CASRSGAEETQYF | TGTGCTAGCAGGTCAGGGGCGGAAGAGACCCAGTACTTC
. | TRBJ2-3 | TRBV6-1 | . | CASSRLKSGGAITDTQYF | TGTGCCAGCAGTCGACTCAAATCTGGGGGAGCGATCACAGATACGCAGTATTTT
. | TRBJ2-7 | TRBV7-2 | . | CASSWGNLPHEQYF | TGTGCCAGCAGCTGGGGGAATCTTCCCCACGAGCAGTACTTC
. | TRBJ2-1 | TRBV4-3 | . | CASSQEWRYNEQFF | TGCGCCAGCAGCCAAGAATGGCGGTACAATGAGCAGTTCTTC
. | TRBJ1-1 | TRBV12-3/TRBV12-4 | . | CASSLGRVNTEAFF | TGTGCCAGCAGTTTAGGTCGGGTGAACACTGAAGCTTTCTTT
TRBD2 | TRBJ2-3 | TRBV4-3 | . | CASSIGLATPTDTQYF | TGCGCCAGCAGTATCGGACTAGCTACACCCACAGATACGCAGTATTTT
. | TRBJ2-5 | TRBV29-1 | . | CSVGGTEGNRNQETQYF | TGCAGCGTAGGCGGGACAGAAGGGAATCGGAACCAAGAGACCCAGTACTTC
. | TRBJ1-1 | TRBV6-6 | once | CASRAPITEAFF | TGTGCCAGCAGGGCCCCAATTACTGAAGCTTTCTTT
TRBD1 | TRBJ1-1 | TRBV14 | . | CASSPGQGYTEAFF | TGTGCCAGCAGCCCCGGACAGGGGTACACTGAAGCTTTCTTT
TRBD1 | TRBJ2-5 | TRBV15 | once | CATSGKDRAQETQYF | TGTGCCACCAGTGGGAAGGACAGGGCCCAAGAGACCCAGTACTTC
. | TRBJ1-2 | TRBV11-1 | . | CASSGDNLKRYGYTF | TGTGCCAGCAGCGGGGACAATCTGAAACGCTATGGCTACACCTTC
TRBD2 | TRBJ2-7 | TRBV29-1 | . | CSVQRESTSEQYF | TGCAGCGTACAGCGGGAGTCTACGAGTGAGCAGTACTTC
TRBD2 | TRBJ2-1 | TRBV29-1 | . | CSVETSGRVNEQFF | TGCAGCGTTGAGACCAGCGGGAGGGTCAATGAGCAGTTCTTC
. | TRBJ2-1 | TRBV7-2 | . | CASSRDTNNEQFF | TGTGCCAGCAGCCGAGACACAAACAATGAGCAGTTCTTC
TRBD2 | TRBJ2-2 | TRBV9 | . | CASSASGTGELFF | TGTGCCAGCAGCGCTAGCGGCACCGGGGAGCTGTTTTTT
. | TRBJ2-3 | TRBV3-1 | . | CASSQEGGETQYF | TGTGCCAGCAGCCAAGAAGGGGGGGAAACGCAGTATTTT
. | TRBJ2-1 | TRBV18 | . | CASSPLSEFGEQFF | TGTGCCAGCTCACCATTATCAGAGTTTGGTGAGCAGTTCTTC
. | TRBJ2-1 | TRBV24-1 | . | CATSDPGEGQFF | TGTGCCACCAGTGATCCAGGGGAGGGGCAGTTCTTC
. | TRBJ2-7 | TRBV20-1 | . | CSARRDIVLYEQYF | TGCAGTGCTCGCCGGGACATCGTGCTCTACGAGCAGTACTTC
. | TRBJ2-3 | TRBV5-4 | . | CASSLDRVQKGYF | TGTGCCAGCAGCTTGGATAGGGTCCAAAAGGGGTATTTT
. | TRBJ1-2 | TRBV28 | . | CASSLRPYGYTF | TGTGCCAGCAGTTTGAGGCCCTATGGCTACACCTTC
. | TRBJ2-1 | TRBV4-3 | . | CASSHPRGSNEQFF | TGCGCCAGCAGCCATCCCCGGGGGAGCAATGAGCAGTTCTTC
. | TRBJ2-5 | TRBV29-1 | . | CSSGGGWGRTQYF | TGCAGCTCCGGCGGGGGCTGGGGAAGGACCCAGTACTTC
TRBD1 | TRBJ1-4 | TRBV14 | . | CASSHQRQGWRGEKLFF | TGTGCCAGCAGCCATCAGCGACAGGGATGGCGGGGTGAAAAACTGTTTTTT
TRBD2 | TRBJ2-5 | TRBV7-2 | once | CASSSAYSGLQETQYF | TGTGCCAGCAGCTCGGCGTATAGCGGGCTCCAAGAGACCCAGTACTTC
. | TRBJ1-5 | TRBV13 | . | CASSTGAQGNQPQHF | TGTGCCAGCAGTACGGGGGCGCAGGGGAATCAGCCCCAGCATTTT
. | TRBJ2-7 | TRBV6-2/TRBV6-3 | . | CASSFRTALYEQYF | TGTGCCAGCAGTTTTCGGACAGCCCTCTACGAGCAGTACTTC
. | TRBJ1-2 | TRBV29-1 | . | CSVGQGSYTF | TGCAGCGTTGGGCAGGGAAGCTACACCTTC
. | TRBJ1-1 | TRBV29-1 | . | CSVNHKNTEAFF | TGCAGCGTTAATCATAAGAACACTGAAGCTTTCTTT
TRBD1 | TRBJ1-1 | TRBV7-6 | once | CASSLGTGEAFF | TGTGCCAGCAGCTTAGGGACAGGGGAAGCTTTCTTT
. | TRBJ2-7 | TRBV20-1 | once | CSASSGVAGPRTEQYF | TGCAGTGCTAGCTCTGGTGTCGCGGGACCCCGTACCGAGCAGTACTTC
. | TRBJ2-1 | TRBV6-5 | . | CASRRDDTYNEQFF | TGTGCCAGCCGTCGAGATGACACCTACAATGAGCAGTTCTTC
. | TRBJ2-7 | TRBV15 | once | CATSRDRGRIGEQYF | TGTGCCACCAGCAGAGATCGTGGGCGTATAGGGGAGCAGTACTTC
TRBD2 | TRBJ2-5 | TRBV4-1 | . | CASSQALAGGETQYF | TGCGCCAGCAGCCAAGCCCTAGCGGGAGGAGAGACCCAGTACTTC
TRBD2 | TRBJ2-1 | TRBV9 | . | CASSASGRADDEQFF | TGTGCCAGCAGCGCCAGCGGGAGGGCAGACGATGAGCAGTTCTTC
. | TRBJ1-3 | TRBV30 | . | CAWAQGVLSGNTIYF | TGTGCCTGGGCCCAAGGCGTACTCTCTGGAAACACCATATATTTT
. | TRBJ1-1 | TRBV3-1 | once | CASSPSTNTEAFF | TGTGCCAGCAGCCCTTCCACGAACACTGAAGCTTTCTTT
TRBD2 | TRBJ2-1 | TRBV7-9 | . | CASSFCRAGGCNEQFF | TGTGCCAGCAGCTTTTGTAGAGCGGGAGGGTGCAATGAGCAGTTCTTC
TRBD1 | TRBJ1-5 | TRBV4-2 | once | CASSRDRGRTEPQHF | TGTGCCAGCAGCCGGGACAGGGGGCGCACGGAGCCCCAGCATTTT
. | TRBJ1-2 | TRBV30 | . | CAWTRNYGYTF | TGTGCCTGGACACGAAACTATGGCTACACCTTC
. | TRBJ2-1 | TRBV7-9 | . | CASSLVPRGEQFF | TGTGCCAGCAGCTTAGTCCCCCGGGGTGAGCAGTTCTTC
. | TRBJ1-1 | TRBV30 | . | CAWSVRTFTEAFF | TGTGCCTGGAGTGTAAGGACATTCACTGAAGCTTTCTTT
TRBD2 | TRBJ2-1 | TRBV20-1 | once | CSAFDRTRSSNEQFF | TGCAGTGCTTTCGATAGGACTAGGAGCTCCAATGAGCAGTTCTTC
TRBD2 | TRBJ2-7 | TRBV2 | . | CASSDAVAGVHEQYF | TGTGCCAGCAGTGATGCGGTAGCGGGAGTCCACGAGCAGTACTTC
. | TRBJ2-1 | TRBV5-4 | . | CASSLDLSSYNEQFF | TGTGCCAGCAGCTTGGACTTGAGCTCCTACAATGAGCAGTTCTTC